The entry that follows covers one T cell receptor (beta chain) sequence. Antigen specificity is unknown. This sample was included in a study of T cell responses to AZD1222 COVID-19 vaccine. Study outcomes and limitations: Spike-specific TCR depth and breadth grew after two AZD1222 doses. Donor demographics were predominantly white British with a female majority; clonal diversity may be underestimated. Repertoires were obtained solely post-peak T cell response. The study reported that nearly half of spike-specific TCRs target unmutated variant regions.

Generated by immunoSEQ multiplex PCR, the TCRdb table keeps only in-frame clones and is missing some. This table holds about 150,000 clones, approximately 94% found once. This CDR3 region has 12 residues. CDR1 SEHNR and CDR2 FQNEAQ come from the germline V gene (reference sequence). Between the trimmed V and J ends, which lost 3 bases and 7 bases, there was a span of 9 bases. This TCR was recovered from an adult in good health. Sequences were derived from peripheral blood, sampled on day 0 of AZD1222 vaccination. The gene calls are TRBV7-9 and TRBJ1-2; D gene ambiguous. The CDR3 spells CASSLRVGGYTF. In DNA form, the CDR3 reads TGTGCCAGCAGCTTGAGGGTGGGTGGCTACACCTTC.